This T cell receptor (beta chain) was obtained from a study of blood T cell repertoires in COVID-19 (dated by TCRdb to 2018 to 2020). Study-level background: The collaborator samples originated in the United States, Italy and Spain and spanned the acute and convalescent phases of COVID-19. The prospective study material was composed of cDNA or gDNA derived from T cells, B-cell-depleted T cells, or PBMCs. Deeply sampled blood TCRbeta repertoires from subjects exposed to, actively infected with, or recovered from COVID-19 were included in the dataset. The repertoires were released in a freely available public database intended as a resource for research on the immune response to SARS-CoV-2. Samples came from the ongoing ImmuneRACE study (first 160 participants) plus 1,254 subjects from 6 global collaborators. Sample metadata almost always included a de-identified subject ID, COVID-19 status, age in years and sex. Where available, HLA class I and class II types were obtained from metadata supplied by the sample provider rather than from assay-based typing. The study at large found these results: The quantity of clinical and demographic metadata differed by source and by participant and was supplied without curation.

Spanning cysteine to phenylalanine, the CDR3 consists of 14 amino acids. This entry keeps only the CDR3 DNA: 42 bases, framed from base 1. Sequences SGHNT (CDR1) and YYREEE (CDR2) are obtained from the germline V gene (reference sequence). V and J lose 9 bases and 4 bases, and a span of 16 bases separates them. Worth noting for this clone: It has no known antigen specificity. Per-nucleotide qualities are absent, and no much larger clonotype sits a single base away.

TCRbeta CDR3 regions were amplified from genomic DNA using the immunoSEQ Assay, a bias-controlled multiplex PCR. In the original analysis: Nucleated cell counts per sample were estimated from amplification of reference gene primers within the assay. To quantify the absolute abundance of each unique TCRbeta CDR3 rearrangement, sequence reads were collapsed and filtered. For each sample, productive Simpson clonality was calculated by taking the square root of Simpson's diversity index across productive rearrangements. TCRdb carries this immuneACCESS record with in-frame sequences only. Its versions omit some clonotypes, under half of them owing to an unresolved V gene in the studies checked, with the rest unexplained. Clonal size and the V and J genes are those of that table, whereas D and trimming came from the DNA. The sample includes fewer than 350,000 clones, with around 87% observed a single time. Roughly 2.1% of the sample is in the top ten clones.

A second Seattle source provided samples from volunteer blood donors who had recovered from COVID-19. Collaborating institutions collected whole blood in K2EDTA tubes following their own protocols. For TCRbeta analysis, collaborator samples were shipped as frozen whole blood, as isolated PBMCs, or as DNA extracted from either sample type. In this chain, TRBV5-4 is recombined with TRBJ2-2, with a weak D call of TRBD2 (5 bases match). The sample consisted of peripheral blood. The receptor comes from a woman aged 30 to 39 who had recovered from COVID-19. The CDR3 protein sequence reads: CATFPGAGTGELFF. The nucleotide sequence is TGTGCCACCTTCCCGGGTGCGGGCACCGGGGAGCTGTTTTTT.